These 30 T cell receptor beta chains were all obtained from the same sample, sequenced in a study of OX40 agonist ivuxolimab in advanced cancers. Sequencing was performed with immunoSEQ multiplex PCR; in TCRdb, only in-frame clones are kept and a portion is missing. Of more than 55,000 clones listed, around 87% are singletons. The source material was CD4+ or CD8+ T cells sorted from blood, sampled in a trial of the OX40 agonist ivuxolimab. The origin of the receptors is an adult with an advanced solid tumor such as melanoma, head and neck, liver or kidney cancer.

V is TRBV4-1 and J is TRBJ2-2; 7 bases match TRBD1. Looked up from germline, CDR1 is MGHRA and CDR2 is YSYEKL. With V trimmed by 2 bases and J by 6 bases, 0 bases remained unmatched. This CDR3 region has 13 residues. In DNA form, the CDR3 reads TGCGCCAGCAGCCAACAGGGGGCCGGGGAGCTGTTTTTT. Translated, it gives CASSQQGAGELFF.

This chain joins TRBV6-5 and TRBJ2-1; TRBD2 is a possible D gene (7 bases). Between the trimmed V and J ends, which lost 2 bases and 9 bases, there was a span of 20 bases. Per germline, CDR1 MNHEY and CDR2 SVGAGI. The CDR3 spans 16 residues. CDR3 protein: CASSYEGGRGTGEQFF. In DNA form, the CDR3 reads TGTGCCAGCAGTTACGAGGGGGGGAGAGGGACGGGTGAGCAGTTCTTC.

This clone has more than one count but fewer than ten. The chain employs TRBV5-6 and TRBJ2-2, with D perhaps TRBD1 (6 bases). Trimming removed 0 bases at V and 7 bases at J, with 13 bases between. CDR1 and CDR2 (germline): SGHDT, YYEEEE. The CDR3 contains 15 residues. The CDR3 nucleotides read TGTGCCAGCAGCTTGGTCCACAGGGCGGGCGGGGAGCTGTTTTTT. It yields the protein CASSLVHRAGGELFF.

This chain joins TRBV10-3 and TRBJ2-1; D remains ambiguous. V lost 2 bases and J 5 bases, leaving 7 bases between the germline ends. Germline CDR1 reads ENHRY; CDR2 reads SYGVKD. The CDR3 has 13 amino acids. In nucleotides, the CDR3 is TGTGCCATCAGTGAGAACGGCCACAATGAGCAGTTCTTC. Translation: CAISENGHNEQFF.

This chain connects TRBV28 to TRBJ2-7, with TRBD1 matching over 12 bases. J was trimmed by 4 bases and V by 3 bases; bases with no gene match: 7. Germline CDR1 MDHEN, CDR2 SYDVKM. This CDR3 contains 16 residues. Written as DNA, the CDR3 is TGTGCCAGCAGTTTGGGTGGGACAGGGGGCTTGTACGAGCAGTACTTC. This codes for CASSLGGTGGLYEQYF.

V and J are TRBV20-1 and TRBJ2-5; D not certain. Germline lookup yields CDR1 DFQATT and CDR2 SNEGSKA (reference sequence). The CDR3 is 10 residues long. V lost 5 bases, J lost 5 bases, and 6 bases lay in between. The CDR3 loop is CSAATETQYF. The CDR3 DNA sequence: TGCAGTGCTGCCACGGAGACCCAGTACTTC.

V gene TRBV11-3 combines with J gene TRBJ2-3; D not certain. Germline CDR1 and CDR2: SGHNT and YENEEA. The CDR3 contains 13 residues. The germline V and J ends were trimmed by 5 bases and 6 bases, with 12 bases remaining between them. This CDR3 reads CASSAGTSDTQYF. In DNA form, the CDR3 reads TGTGCCAGCAGCGCAGGTACATCTGATACGCAGTATTTT.

This rearrangement joins TRBV7-8 to TRBJ2-7, with 12 positions matching TRBD2. The germline gives CDR1 SGHVS, CDR2 FQNEAQ. J lost 7 bases, V lost 5 bases, and 15 bases had no gene match. The CDR3 length is 17 residues. The CDR3 region is CASSPFVGTSGSGEQYF. The CDR3 coding sequence is TGTGCCAGCAGCCCTTTTGTCGGGACTAGCGGGTCTGGGGAGCAGTACTTC.

The chain couples TRBV2 to TRBJ1-4; no definite D call. The germline V gene has CDR1 SNHLY and CDR2 FYNNEI. The CDR3 contains 14 residues. Trimming left V 4 bases short and J 5 bases short, with 11 bases between. CDR3 protein: CASSGFQRNEKLFF. In nucleotides, the CDR3 is TGTGCCAGCAGTGGGTTCCAGAGGAATGAAAAACTGTTTTTT.

The rearrangement uses TRBV6-5 and TRBJ1-5, with D unresolved. Looked up from germline, CDR1 is MNHEY and CDR2 is SVGAGI. This CDR3 is 14 amino acids long. V lost 6 bases to trimming and J lost 7 bases, with 16 bases between them. The CDR3 protein is CASSRSGYGQPQHF. CDR3 sequence (DNA): TGTGCCAGCAGCCGTTCCGGGTACGGGCAGCCCCAGCATTTT.

CDR3 DNA sequence: TGTGCCAGCTCACCACCGTGGCGGACTCCTGGAAACACCATATATTTT. Translation gives CASSPPWRTPGNTIYF. V usage is TRBV18 and J usage is TRBJ1-3; D is ambiguous. Germline CDR1 is KGHSH and CDR2 is LQKENI. The CDR3 totals 16 residues. V was clipped by 0 bases and J by 2 bases, with 11 bases between them.

The chain links TRBV9 to TRBJ2-6; tentative D call: TRBD1 (6 bases). Trimming removed 0 bases at V and 0 bases at J, with 10 bases between. Looked up from germline, CDR1 is SGDLS and CDR2 is YYNGEE. The CDR3 is made up of 17 amino acids. CDR3 sequence: CASSVVDRSSGANVLTF. CDR3 DNA sequence: TGTGCCAGCAGCGTAGTTGACAGGAGCTCTGGGGCCAACGTCCTGACTTTC.

The chain recombines TRBV19 with TRBJ1-5, with D tentatively TRBD1 (6 bases). Germline loops: CDR1 LNHDA, CDR2 SQIVND (reference sequence). The CDR3 sequence is 17 residues long. Trimming removed 7 bases at V and 6 bases at J, with 25 bases between. CDR3 protein: CASTIRRGGSGGQPQHF. CDR3 nucleotides: TGTGCCAGTACCATCCGCCGGGGGGGCAGCGGGGGTCAGCCCCAGCATTTT.

By sample fraction, this clone is medium-sized. This chain joins TRBV18 and TRBJ1-4, with a tentative D call TRBD1 (5 bases). With 6 bases removed from V and 5 bases from J, the gap between germline ends came to 13 bases. Germline V gene data show CDR1 as KGHSH and CDR2 as LQKENI. CDR3 length equals 14 residues. In DNA form, the CDR3 reads TGTGCCAGCTCTCCAGGGAATGGAAATGAAAAACTGTTTTTT. Its translation: CASSPGNGNEKLFF.

The chain links TRBV4-2 to TRBJ1-2, with D possibly matching TRBD1 (5 bases). The CDR3 loop spans 15 amino acids. Germline-derived CDR1 and CDR2 are LGHNA and YNFKEQ. The V gene lost 4 bases and the J gene lost 3 bases, with 15 bases spanning the gap. The CDR3 protein is CASSPPTGTDYGYTF. The CDR3 DNA sequence: TGTGCCAGCAGCCCGCCTACGGGGACCGACTATGGCTACACCTTC.

The J gene is TRBJ1-1, the V gene TRBV25-1, with 11 nucleotides matching TRBD1. The V and J ends lost 3 bases and 1 base, in that order; junction bases with no gene match: 4. This CDR3 comprises 16 residues. In germline, CDR1 is MGHDK, CDR2 SYGVNS. In DNA form, the CDR3 reads TGTGCCAGCAGTGAGGGGACAGGGGGGGGGAACACTGAAGCTTTCTTT. Its protein product is CASSEGTGGGNTEAFF.

This chain uses TRBV9 with TRBJ2-7; D could derive from TRBD1 or TRBD2 (5 bases each). Trimming removed 4 bases at V and 2 bases at J, with 13 bases between. CDR1 is SGDLS and CDR2 is YYNGEE in the germline V gene. The length of the CDR3 is 14 residues. CDR3 amino acids: CASSPRDAPYEQYF. The CDR3, as DNA: TGTGCCAGCAGCCCCCGGGACGCCCCCTACGAGCAGTACTTC.

The chain has TRBV7-2 and TRBJ2-2; D perhaps matches TRBD1 (5 bases). Trimming took 1 base from V and 8 from J, leaving 17 bases between them. The CDR3 spans 16 residues. Germline V gene data show CDR1 as SGHTA and CDR2 as FQGNSA. CDR3 sequence (DNA): TGTGCCAGCAGCTTAGTGTATCCAGGGTCGGCTGGGGAGCTGTTTTTT. Amino acid sequence: CASSLVYPGSAGELFF.

The rearrangement links TRBV5-3 to TRBJ2-5, with no clear D. TRBV5-3 is recorded as an ORF, its role being uncertain. There are 12 residues in the CDR3. V lost 5 bases to trimming and J lost 5 bases, with 10 bases between them. CDR3 residues: CARRDPMETQYF. Written as DNA, the CDR3 is TGTGCCAGAAGAGATCCTATGGAGACCCAGTACTTC.

The chain employs TRBV6-1 and TRBJ2-3; D not certain. The CDR3 contains 12 residues. CDR1 and CDR2 from the germline V gene are MNHNS and SASEGT. V lost 6 bases and J 2 bases, leaving 6 bases between the germline ends. In nucleotides, the CDR3 is TGTGCCAGCAGCCATATCACAGATACGCAGTATTTT. Its translation is CASSHITDTQYF.

V is TRBV19 and J is TRBJ1-1, with D perhaps matching TRBD1 (6 bases). This CDR3 has 13 amino acids. Germline V gives CDR1 LNHDA, CDR2 SQIVND (reference sequence). V was pared by 4 bases and J by 1 base, with 7 bases between. The CDR3 DNA follows: TGTGCCAGTAGTACCAGGGGGAACACTGAAGCTTTCTTT. This codes for CASSTRGNTEAFF.

Only a few counts were recorded for this clone. The chain links TRBV2 to TRBJ1-1; no clear D gene. The CDR3 spans 12 residues. Looked up from germline, CDR1 is SNHLY and CDR2 is FYNNEI. V lost 11 bases and J 4 bases, leaving 14 bases between the germline ends. CDR3 amino acids: CAVSQSGTEAFF. The CDR3 nucleotides read TGTGCCGTCAGCCAGTCGGGCACTGAAGCTTTCTTT.

This chain connects TRBV19 to TRBJ1-2; 12 bases line up with TRBD1. Germline values: CDR1 LNHDA, CDR2 SQIVND (reference sequence). The CDR3 has 17 residues. The ends lost 4 bases at V and 8 bases at J; junction bases unmatched: 14. Here the CDR3 reads CASSKGTGGGLSDGYTF. The CDR3 DNA sequence: TGTGCCAGTAGTAAGGGGACAGGGGGCGGTTTGTCAGACGGCTACACCTTC.

V and J are TRBV19 and TRBJ2-4; 8 bases align to TRBD2. This CDR3 region has 19 residues. With 4 bases clipped from V and 0 bases from J, the junction kept 14 bases outside the gene matches. Germline values: CDR1 LNHDA, CDR2 SQIVND (reference sequence). Here the CDR3 DNA reads TGTGCCAGTAGTACTAGCGGGTTCGCTCCTTCTCTAGCCAAAAACATTCAGTACTTC. This encodes CASSTSGFAPSLAKNIQYF. Combining the CDR3 with reference TRBV19 and TRBJ2-4 gives the whole variable domain DGGITQSPKYLFRKEGQNVTLSCEQNLNHDAMYWYRQDPGQGLRLIYYSQIVNDFQKGDIAEGYSVSREKKESFPLTVTSAQKNPTAFYLCASSTSGFAPSLAKNIQYFGAGTRLSVL.

This clone has only one observation. The rearrangement uses TRBV30 and TRBJ1-5; unclear D gene. CDR1 is GTSNPN and CDR2 is SVGIG in the germline V gene (reference sequence). CDR3 length: 13 residues. V lost 0 bases and J lost 1, with 4 bases in between. In DNA form, the CDR3 reads TGTGCCTGGAGTGTATTAAGCAATCAGCCCCAGCATTTT. Translating gives CAWSVLSNQPQHF.

The rearrangement links TRBV5-1 to TRBJ2-3; 7 positions agree with TRBD2. Losses at the gene ends were 0 bases for V and 9 bases for J; bases not matched to a gene: 7. This CDR3 comprises 14 residues. In germline, CDR1 is SGHRS, CDR2 YFSETQ. The CDR3 DNA is TGCGCCAGCAGCTTGGGGACTAGTAAAGACACGCAGTATTTT. Residues: CASSLGTSKDTQYF.

This rearrangement joins TRBV7-2 to TRBJ2-7, with D possibly being TRBD2 (6 bases). CDR1 and CDR2 (germline): SGHTA, FQGNSA. This CDR3 spans 15 amino acids. V lost 5 bases, J lost 1 base, and 15 bases lay in between. CDR3 protein: CASSLTSLASYEQYF. The CDR3 DNA follows: TGTGCCAGCAGCCTAACCTCACTAGCTTCCTACGAGCAGTACTTC. The full variable domain, with the rest looked up from reference TRBV7-2 and TRBJ2-7, is GAGVSQSPSNKVTEKGKDVELRCDPISGHTALYWYRQSLGQGLEFLIYFQGNSAPDKSGLPSDRFSAERTGGSVSTLTIQRTQQEDSAVYLCASSLTSLASYEQYFGPGTRLTVT.

The chain is built from TRBV19 and TRBJ2-7; 7 nucleotides line up with TRBD1. The J segment lost 5 bases and the V segment lost 1 base, leaving 5 bases of the junction unmatched. CDR1 is LNHDA, CDR2 SQIVND, per germline (reference sequence). The CDR3 consists of 14 residues. In DNA form, the CDR3 reads TGTGCCAGTAGTATAGGAGTACAGGGGAACGAGCAGTACTTC. Translated, it gives CASSIGVQGNEQYF.

The chain employs TRBV7-9 and TRBJ1-5, with D possibly matching TRBD1 (5 bases). Trimming left V 6 bases short and J 3 bases short, with 12 bases between. Germline CDR1 reads SEHNR; CDR2 reads FQNEAQ (reference sequence). CDR3 length equals 14 residues. CDR3 sequence: CASSLTGANQPQHF. CDR3 coding DNA: TGTGCCAGCAGTCTTACAGGCGCCAATCAGCCCCAGCATTTT.

A remark on this clone: Its ends do not fully match the called genes, so a read error is possible. This CDR3 is CASSDAGTNIEAFF. CDR3 nucleotides: TGTGCCAGCTCAGACGCCGGGACTAACATTGAAGCTTTCTTT. The V gene is TRBV18, the J gene TRBJ1-1, with D possibly matching TRBD1 (5 bases). Germline CDR1 is KGHSH and CDR2 is LQKENI. The CDR3 is 14 residues long. Based on the CDR3 plus reference TRBV18 and TRBJ1-1, the full variable domain is NAGVMQNPRHLVRRRGQEARLRCSPMKGHSHVYWYRQLPEEGLKFMVYLQKENIIDESGMPKERFSAEFPKEGPSILRIQQVVRGDSAAYFCASSDAGTNIEAFFGQGTRLTVV.